These 22 T cell receptor beta chains share one sample of origin, sequenced in a study of tumor and adjacent non-tumor tissue in lung cancer. The template was RNA from unsorted bulk tissue. The normal lung tissue was taken more than 3 cm from the tumor edge. Three rounds of nested PCR, following a modified ARM-PCR protocol, produced the TCRbeta library. MiXCR, applied by TCRdb to the multiplex PCR reads, yields one record per CDR3 protein. The table has tens of thousands of distinct CDR3 sequences, around two thirds seen once. The sample consisted of distant non-tumor lung tissue. These receptors were taken from a man in his 70s with non-small cell lung cancer.

As concerns this clonotype: The junction shows a germline mismatch at one end, possibly a read error. CDR3: CASRPGNSLLHF. The DNA of the CDR3 is TGTGCCTCGCGACCGGGGAACTCACTCCTCCACTTT. V is TRBV11-2 and J is TRBJ1-6; D gene unclear. Germline V gives CDR1 SGHAT, CDR2 FQNNGV. The CDR3 contains 12 residues.

The chain couples TRBV5-1 to TRBJ1-5; 11 positions match TRBD1. The V gene end was trimmed by 3 bases and the J gene end by 5 bases; junction bases not matched to a gene: 4. The CDR3 runs 15 residues. Germline-derived CDR1 and CDR2 are SGHRS and YFSETQ. The DNA of the CDR3 is TGCGCCAGCAGCTGGACAGGGGGCAAGGATCAGCCCCAGCATTTT. This gives the protein CASSWTGGKDQPQHF.

As for this clonotype: A much larger clone lies one base from this, so it may be a read error. V usage is TRBV5-5 and J usage is TRBJ2-1, with 8 positions matching TRBD1. V gave up 4 bases and J gave up 1 base; unmatched junction bases: 7. CDR3 size: 16 residues. Germline loops: CDR1 SGHKS, CDR2 YYEKEE (reference sequence). The CDR3 reads CASSRGQGESYNEQFF. The CDR3 region has the DNA TGTGCCAGCAGCAGAGGACAGGGTGAGTCCTACAATGAGCAGTTCTTC.

This clonotype has just one count. An end of the junction does not agree with germline; a read error may underlie this. This chain links TRBV29-1 with TRBJ2-7; D call uncertain. CDR3 length equals 11 residues. CDR1 and CDR2 (germline): SQVTM, ANQGSEA. This chain's CDR3 is CGVTGAGEQYF. The CDR3 coding sequence is TGCGGCGTAACCGGAGCTGGTGAGCAGTACTTC.

This clonotype has at least ten counts. The chain recombines TRBV6-1 with TRBJ1-5; 11 nucleotides match TRBD1. Germline V lookup: CDR1 MNHNS, CDR2 SASEGT. The CDR3 runs to 16 residues. Trimming at V came to 5 bases and at J to 6 bases, leaving 9 bases not matched to a gene. The CDR3 region is CASSSRTGGAGQPQHF. The CDR3 nucleotides read TGTGCCAGCAGTTCTAGGACAGGGGGCGCCGGTCAGCCCCAGCATTTT.

This clonotype was counted between two and nine times. The V and J genes are TRBV30 and TRBJ2-7; weak D call: TRBD1 (5 bases). The CDR3 is 12 amino acids. The germline gives CDR1 GTSNPN, CDR2 SVGIG (reference sequence). Trimming removed 3 bases at V and 5 bases at J, with 11 bases between. DNA for the CDR3: TGTGCCTGGAGCCGGACATCCCACGAGCAGTACTTC. Encoded protein: CAWSRTSHEQYF. The variable domain in full, with the rest retrieved from reference TRBV30 and TRBJ2-7, is SQTIHQWPATLVQPVGSPLSLECTVEGTSNPNLYWYRQAAGRGLQLLFYSVGIGQISSEVPQNLSASRPQDRQFILSSKKLLLSDSGFYLCAWSRTSHEQYFGPGTRLTVT.

Ten or more counts support this clonotype. CDR3 in amino acids: CASSRRDSDMNTEAFF. CDR3 bases: TGCGCCAGCAGCCGACGGGACAGTGATATGAACACTGAAGCTTTCTTT. The V and J genes are TRBV4-1 and TRBJ1-1; 7 bases are a match to TRBD1. Germline values: CDR1 MGHRA, CDR2 YSYEKL. J lost 0 bases, V lost 4 bases, and 8 bases had no gene match. The CDR3 is made up of 16 amino acids.

Comment on this clonotype: The final CDR3 position lacks the conserved phenylalanine or tryptophan, pointing to a likely read error. The rearrangement links TRBV6-1 to TRBJ2-7; D is uncertain. Trimming stripped 6 bases from V and 1 base from J, with 13 bases between. The CDR3 length is 14 residues. Germline CDR1 is MNHNS and CDR2 is SASEGT. The CDR3 is CASRQNRLSYEQYL. CDR3 in DNA: TGTGCCAGCAGACAAAACAGACTTTCCTACGAGCAGTACTTA.

The rearrangement links TRBV11-2 to TRBJ2-1; maybe TRBD2 (6 bases). Germline lookup yields CDR1 SGHAT and CDR2 FQNNGV. V was shortened by 9 bases and J by 0 bases, with 18 bases between the two germline ends. The CDR3 is 16 amino acids. CDR3 DNA sequence: TGTGCCAGAAGCCGACTAGGACTCACCTCCTACAATGAGCAGTTCTTC. It encodes CARSRLGLTSYNEQFF.

The chain has TRBV29-1 and TRBJ2-1; maybe TRBD2 (5 bases). The CDR3 is made up of 13 amino acids. Germline V gene lookup returns CDR1 SQVTM and CDR2 ANQGSEA. Deletions cut 7 bases from V and 4 bases from J, with 14 bases between. The CDR3 DNA follows: TGCAGCGCGGAGCCCGGCGGGTACAATGAGCAGTTCTTC. Translated: CSAEPGGYNEQFF.

A note on this clonotype: The junction does not match germline at one end; this may be a read error. The chain joins TRBV28 to TRBJ2-1; possibly TRBD1 for D (6 bases). CDR1 and CDR2 (germline): MDHEN, SYDVKM. The CDR3 is 14 amino acids. In nucleotides, the CDR3 is TGTGCCGGCAGATACAGGGCAACCTACAATGAGCAGTTTTTC. Translating it yields CAGRYRATYNEQFF.

Comment on this clonotype: This CDR3 fails to terminate in the conserved phenylalanine or tryptophan, so it likely reflects a read error. The genes are TRBV11-2 and TRBJ2-6; D ambiguous. This CDR3 is 13 amino acids long. The ends were cut back, 9 bases at V and 0 bases at J, with 6 bases in the middle. Germline assignment: CDR1 SGHAT and CDR2 FQNNGV. The CDR3, as DNA: TGTGCCAGTCGGACCTCTGGGGCCAACGTCCTGACTCTT. This sequence encodes CASRTSGANVLTL.

Worth noting for this clonotype: At one boundary the junction diverges from the germline segment, which might be a read error. This chain connects TRBV5-1 to TRBJ1-1; no reliable D call. Germline CDR1 and CDR2: SGHRS and YFSETQ. The length of the CDR3 is 14 residues. The CDR3 sequence: CASSLSAVNIEAFF. In DNA form, the CDR3 reads TGCGCCAGCAGCTTGTCGGCCGTGAACATTGAAGCTTTCTTT. The variable domain in full, with the rest retrieved from reference TRBV5-1 and TRBJ1-1, is KAGVTQTPRYLIKTRGQQVTLSCSPISGHRSVSWYQQTPGQGLQFLFEYFSETQRNKGNFPGRFSGRQFSNSRSEMNVSTLELGDSALYLCASSLSAVNIEAFFGQGTRLTVV.

With regard to this clonotype: Given a much more abundant clone one base away, this may be a read error. The chain is built from TRBV29-1 and TRBJ1-2; D ambiguous. Germline assignment: CDR1 SQVTM and CDR2 ANQGSEA. This CDR3 has 12 residues. The CDR3 bases are TGCAGCGTTGAACGAGCAACCTATGTCTACACCTTC. This sequence encodes CSVERATYVYTF.

A remark on this clonotype: A much larger clone lies a single base off, so this may be a read error. The CDR3, as DNA: TGCAGCGCCAGACGACTAGCGGTGAGCCAAGAGACCCAGTACTTC. This translates into CSARRLAVSQETQYF. The gene calls are TRBV29-1 and TRBJ2-5; 9 bases align to TRBD2. CDR3 length equals 15 residues. The junction had 10 bases not matched to a gene; V was cut back by 7 bases and J by 1 base. Germline CDR1 and CDR2: SQVTM and ANQGSEA.

As concerns this clonotype: A much larger clone lies one base from this, so it may be a read error. The chain links TRBV10-3 to TRBJ2-3; no firm D call. Per the germline V gene, CDR1 is ENHRY and CDR2 is SYGVKD. The CDR3 covers 15 residues. The CDR3 nucleotides are TGTGCCATCAGGCCCGGCCAAGGGCCCACAGAAACGCAGTATTTT. Translated: CAIRPGQGPTETQYF.

As concerns this clonotype: This could be a read error, since a much larger clone is one nucleotide away. Lacking the conserved final phenylalanine or tryptophan, this CDR3 likely reflects a read error. The chain carries TRBV5-5 and TRBJ1-1, with D perhaps matching TRBD1 (6 bases). The germline gives CDR1 SGHKS, CDR2 YYEKEE (reference sequence). Trimming left V 1 base short and J 5 bases short, with 12 bases between. This CDR3 has 14 residues. The CDR3 nucleotides are TGTGCCAGCAGCTTGAGGCAGGGGAGTACTGAAGCTTTCTAT. It encodes CASSLRQGSTEAFY.

This clonotype occurred many times. V usage is TRBV19 and J usage is TRBJ2-3, with 10 bases lining up with TRBD2. V dropped 6 bases and J dropped 2; count of bases not matched to a gene: 11. The CDR3 runs to 17 residues. Germline-derived CDR1 and CDR2 are LNHDA and SQIVND (reference sequence). The CDR3, as DNA: TGTGCCAGTAGAAGCTGGATCGGGACTAGCGTCACAGATACGCAGTATTTT. It specifies CASRSWIGTSVTDTQYF.

V gene TRBV12-3 or TRBV12-4 combines with J gene TRBJ2-1; 8 nucleotides align to TRBD1. The CDR3 extends over 15 amino acids. The CDR3 here is CVNSPEDRVGNEQFF. DNA for the CDR3: TGTGTCAACAGTCCCGAGGACAGGGTTGGCAATGAGCAGTTCTTC.

V and J are TRBV5-6 and TRBJ2-3; TRBD2 might be the D (6 bases). Germline V CDR1 and CDR2: SGHDT, YYEEEE. The CDR3 runs 15 residues. CDR3 sequence reads: CVSSGNRGGTDTQYF. The CDR3 DNA is TGTGTCAGTAGCGGAAACCGCGGGGGCACAGATACGCAGTATTTT. The full variable domain, with the rest looked up from reference TRBV5-6 and TRBJ2-3, is DAGVTQSPTHLIKTRGQQVTLRCSPKSGHDTVSWYQQALGQGPQFIFQYYEEEERQRGNFPDRFSGHQFPNYSSELNVNALLLGDSALYLCVSSGNRGGTDTQYFGPGTRLTVL.

The rearrangement joins TRBV5-1 to TRBJ1-6; perhaps TRBD1 as D (6 bases). Trimming pared 7 bases from V and 7 bases from J, leaving 18 bases between. CDR3 length equals 15 residues. Germline V CDR1 and CDR2: SGHRS, YFSETQ. CDR3 nucleotide sequence: TGCGCCAGCGTTGCCGCGGACAGTCGAAATTCACCCCTCCACTTT. Protein: CASVAADSRNSPLHF. Full variable domain (remainder filled in from reference TRBV5-1 and TRBJ1-6): KAGVTQTPRYLIKTRGQQVTLSCSPISGHRSVSWYQQTPGQGLQFLFEYFSETQRNKGNFPGRFSGRQFSNSRSEMNVSTLELGDSALYLCASVAADSRNSPLHFGNGTRLTVT.

Points on this clonotype: Mismatch with germline at one junction end may stem from a read error. The CDR3 protein is CASTLGSLGWVQETQYF. The DNA of the CDR3 is TGTGCCAGCACCTTAGGTTCCCTGGGGTGGGTTCAAGAGACCCAGTACTTC. The chain links TRBV11-2 to TRBJ2-5; no reliable D call. This CDR3 comprises 17 residues. The V gene's germline CDR1 is SGHAT and CDR2 FQNNGV.